A selection of T cell receptor beta chains follows, all from one sample in a study of chemoradiotherapy in HPV16-positive cancers. Repertoires were generated with immunoSEQ multiplex PCR, while TCRdb's copy carries only in-frame clones and drops some. The sample gives around 68,000 clones, roughly 90% of which show up once; around 4.4% is in the top ten. Sample: blood, taken from a patient who underwent chemoradiotherapy. All receptors come from a human donor with HPV-associated anogenital cancer. Both conserved end residues are part of each CDR3.

V gene	J gene	CDR3 protein
TRBV5-1	TRBJ1-2	CASSLGGEANYGYTF
TRBV28	TRBJ1-5	CASTWAGRGRFGNQPQHF
TRBV5-1	TRBJ1-6	CASSPSGTGYTSPLHF
TRBV5-1	TRBJ2-7	CASSSEPYEQYF
TRBV2	TRBJ2-5	CASRRDRPQETQYF
TRBV4-1	TRBJ1-6	CASSQVGGASPLHF
TRBV10-3	TRBJ1-4	CAISVGANEKLFF
TRBV5-1	TRBJ2-3	CASSLGEGDTQYF
TRBV9	TRBJ2-2	CASSVGGGLIGELFF
TRBV5-5	TRBJ2-3	CASSPGTSLTDTQYF
TRBV19	TRBJ1-1	CASKWAANTEAFF
TRBV7-8	TRBJ2-7	CASSSKWGSGGAAEQYF
TRBV19	TRBJ2-3	CASSGPKDSGHPSTDTQYF
TRBV6-6	TRBJ2-2	CASSYVTGQAGELFF
TRBV19	TRBJ1-1	CASSIAQGARTEAFF
TRBV7-9	TRBJ2-7	CASSSGQGEDEQYF
TRBV7-9	TRBJ1-4	CASSLNRGGNEKLFF